The present entry profiles one T cell receptor beta chain with its context. Its antigen remains unknown. Preparing the TCRbeta library involved the use of unique molecular identifiers. TCRdb analysed the PCR reads with MiXCR anew, one entry per CDR3 protein. This sample yields fewer than 700,000 distinct CDR3 sequences, of which 10% to 15% are seen a single time; 2.2% belongs to the top ten. Germline-derived CDR1 and CDR2 are MNHEY and SVGAGI. The junction had 3 bases not matched to a gene; V was cut back by 3 bases and J by 3 bases. The CDR3 contains 14 residues. These data belong to a study of T-cell reconstitution after alpha-beta-depleted transplantation in children. Findings and caveats of the study: The origin of alpha-beta T cells about two months after transplant was reportedly several hundred expanded graft clones. High day-60 TCRbeta diversity in some patients came from surviving recipient T cells and thymic progenitors.

The sequence came from a male patient younger than 18 who had a stem cell transplant for acute myeloid leukemia, so the T cells may come from the graft donor. V gene TRBV6-5 combines with J gene TRBJ2-7; 9 bases line up with TRBD2. Sequenced here: PBMCs, mostly from graft donor cells, sampled 360 days after TCRalphabeta/CD19-depleted stem cell transplant. This chain's CDR3 is CASSYASGIYEQYF. CDR3 bases: TGTGCCAGCAGTTATGCTAGCGGGATCTACGAGCAGTACTTC.